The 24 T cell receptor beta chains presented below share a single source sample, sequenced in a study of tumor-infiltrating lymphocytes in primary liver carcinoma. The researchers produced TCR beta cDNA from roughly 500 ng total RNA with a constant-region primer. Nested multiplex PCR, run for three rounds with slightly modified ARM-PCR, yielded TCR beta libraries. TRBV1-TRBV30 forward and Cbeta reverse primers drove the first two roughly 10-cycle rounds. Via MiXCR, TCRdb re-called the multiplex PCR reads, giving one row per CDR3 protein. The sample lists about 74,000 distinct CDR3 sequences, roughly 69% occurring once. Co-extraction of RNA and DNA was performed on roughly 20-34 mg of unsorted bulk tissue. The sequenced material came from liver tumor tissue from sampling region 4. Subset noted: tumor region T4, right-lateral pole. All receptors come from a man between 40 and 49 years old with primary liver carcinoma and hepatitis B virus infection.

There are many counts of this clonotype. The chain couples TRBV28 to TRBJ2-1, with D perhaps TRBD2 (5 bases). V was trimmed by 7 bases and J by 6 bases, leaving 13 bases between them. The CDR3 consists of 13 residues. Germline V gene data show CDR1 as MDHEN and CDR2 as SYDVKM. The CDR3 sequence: CASMPSGSNEQFF. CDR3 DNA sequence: TGTGCCAGCATGCCAAGCGGAAGCAATGAGCAGTTCTTC.

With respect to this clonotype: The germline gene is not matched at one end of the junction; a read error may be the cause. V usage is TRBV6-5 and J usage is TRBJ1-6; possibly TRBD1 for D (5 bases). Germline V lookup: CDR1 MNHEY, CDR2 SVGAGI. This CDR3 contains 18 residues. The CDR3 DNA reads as TGTGCCAACAGTTACACGCCCTTCCAGTGGGGGGATAATTCACTCCTCCACTTT. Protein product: CANSYTPFQWGDNSLLHF.

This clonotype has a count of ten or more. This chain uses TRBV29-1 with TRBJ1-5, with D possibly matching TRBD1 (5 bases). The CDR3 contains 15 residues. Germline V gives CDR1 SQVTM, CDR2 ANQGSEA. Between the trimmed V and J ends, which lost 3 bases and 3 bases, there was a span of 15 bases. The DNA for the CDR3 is TGCAGCGTTGACGAAAAAGGGGTTCCCAATCAGCCCCAGCATTTT. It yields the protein CSVDEKGVPNQPQHF.

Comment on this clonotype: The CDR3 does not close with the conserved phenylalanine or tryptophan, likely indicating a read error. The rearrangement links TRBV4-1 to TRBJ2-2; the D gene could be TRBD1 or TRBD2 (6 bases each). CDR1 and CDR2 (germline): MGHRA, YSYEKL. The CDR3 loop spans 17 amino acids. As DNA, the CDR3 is TGCGCCAGCAGCCACGGAGGGGGATCTACGAACATCGGGGAGCTGTTTTCT. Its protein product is CASSHGGGSTNIGELFS.

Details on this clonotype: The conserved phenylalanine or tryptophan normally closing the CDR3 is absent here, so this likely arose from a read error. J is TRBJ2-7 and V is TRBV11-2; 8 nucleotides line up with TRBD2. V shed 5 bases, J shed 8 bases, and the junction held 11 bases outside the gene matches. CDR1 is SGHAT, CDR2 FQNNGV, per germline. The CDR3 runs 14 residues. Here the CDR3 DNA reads TGTGCCAGCAGCCCCCCGGCGGGAGGAGGGAAGCAGTACTTA. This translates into CASSPPAGGGKQYL.

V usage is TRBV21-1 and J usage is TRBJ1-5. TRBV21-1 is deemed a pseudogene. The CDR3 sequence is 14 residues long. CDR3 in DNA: TGTGCCAGCAGCCGACGCGTTAACAATCAGCCCCAGCATTTC. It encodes CASSRRVNNQPQHF.

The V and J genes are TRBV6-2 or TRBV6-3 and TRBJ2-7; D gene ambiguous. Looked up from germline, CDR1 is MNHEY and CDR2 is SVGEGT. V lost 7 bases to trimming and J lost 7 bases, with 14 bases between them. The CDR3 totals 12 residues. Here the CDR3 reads CASNYRGVEQYF. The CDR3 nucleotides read TGTGCCAGCAATTATCGTGGAGTGGAGCAGTACTTC.

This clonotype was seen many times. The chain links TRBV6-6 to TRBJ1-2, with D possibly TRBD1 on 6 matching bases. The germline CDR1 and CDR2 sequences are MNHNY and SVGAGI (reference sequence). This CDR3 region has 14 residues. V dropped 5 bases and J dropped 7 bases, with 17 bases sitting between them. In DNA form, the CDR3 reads TGTGCCAGCAGTCCTGACGACAGGTCGGGTGGCTACACCTTC. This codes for CASSPDDRSGGYTF.

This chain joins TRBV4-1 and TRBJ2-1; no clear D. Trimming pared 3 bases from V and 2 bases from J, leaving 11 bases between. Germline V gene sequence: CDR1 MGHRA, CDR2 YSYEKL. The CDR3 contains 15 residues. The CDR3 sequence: CASSHRPVTYNEQFF. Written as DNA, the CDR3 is TGCGCCAGCAGCCACAGACCTGTGACCTACAATGAGCAGTTCTTC.

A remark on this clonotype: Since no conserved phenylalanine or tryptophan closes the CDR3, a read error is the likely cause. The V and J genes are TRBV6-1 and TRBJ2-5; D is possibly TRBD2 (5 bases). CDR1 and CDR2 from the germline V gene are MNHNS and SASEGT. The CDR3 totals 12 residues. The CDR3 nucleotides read TGTGGCAGCTCCGGGGTAGAAGAGACACAGTACTTA. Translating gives CGSSGVEETQYL.

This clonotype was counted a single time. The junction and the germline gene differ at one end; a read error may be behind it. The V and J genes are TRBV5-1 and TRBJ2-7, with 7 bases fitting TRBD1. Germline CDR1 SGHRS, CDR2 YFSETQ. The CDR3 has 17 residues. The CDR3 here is CASSLGEGRDRPYVQYF. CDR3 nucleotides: TGCGCCAGCAGCTTGGGAGAGGGACGGGACAGACCCTACGTGCAGTACTTC.

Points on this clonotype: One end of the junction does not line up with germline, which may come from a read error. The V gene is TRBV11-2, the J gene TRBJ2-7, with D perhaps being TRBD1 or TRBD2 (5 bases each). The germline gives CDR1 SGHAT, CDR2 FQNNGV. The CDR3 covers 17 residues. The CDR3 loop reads CASSIDPPGRRSYEQYF. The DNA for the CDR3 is TGTGCCAGCAGCATCGACCCGCCGGGACGGAGAAGTTACGAGCAGTATTTC.

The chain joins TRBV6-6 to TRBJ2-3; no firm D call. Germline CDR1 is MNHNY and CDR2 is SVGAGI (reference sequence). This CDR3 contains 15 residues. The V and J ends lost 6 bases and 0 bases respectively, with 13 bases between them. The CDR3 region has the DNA TGTGCCAGCAGCCACGAGCTGGATAGCACAGATACGCAGTATTTT. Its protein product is CASSHELDSTDTQYF.

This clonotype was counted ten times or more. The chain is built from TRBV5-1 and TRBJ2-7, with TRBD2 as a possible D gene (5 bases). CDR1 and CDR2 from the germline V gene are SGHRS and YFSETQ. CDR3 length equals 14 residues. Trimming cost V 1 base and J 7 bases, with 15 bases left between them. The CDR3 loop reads CASSLQPTGGEQYF. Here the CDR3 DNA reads TGCGCCAGCAGCTTGCAACCTACTGGCGGGGAGCAGTACTTC.

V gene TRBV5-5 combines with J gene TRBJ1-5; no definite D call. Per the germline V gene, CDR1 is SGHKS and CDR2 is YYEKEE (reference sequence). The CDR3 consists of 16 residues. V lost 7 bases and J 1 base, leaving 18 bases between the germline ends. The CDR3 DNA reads TGTGCCAGCGACTTCAACGGCCCGGGGAGCAATCAGCCCCAGCATTTT. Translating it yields CASDFNGPGSNQPQHF.

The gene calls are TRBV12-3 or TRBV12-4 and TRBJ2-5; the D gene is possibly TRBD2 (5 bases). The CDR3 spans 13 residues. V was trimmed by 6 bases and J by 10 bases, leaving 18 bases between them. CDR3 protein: CASSPEQSGIQYF. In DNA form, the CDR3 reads TGTGCCAGCAGCCCCGAACAGTCCGGGATCCAGTACTTC.

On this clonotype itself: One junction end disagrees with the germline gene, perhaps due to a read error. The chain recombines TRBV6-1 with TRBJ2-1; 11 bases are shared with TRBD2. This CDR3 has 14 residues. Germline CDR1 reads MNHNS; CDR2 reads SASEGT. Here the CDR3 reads CASSLAGAISERFF. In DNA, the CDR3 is TGTGCCAGCTCACTAGCGGGAGCGATCAGTGAGCGGTTCTTC.

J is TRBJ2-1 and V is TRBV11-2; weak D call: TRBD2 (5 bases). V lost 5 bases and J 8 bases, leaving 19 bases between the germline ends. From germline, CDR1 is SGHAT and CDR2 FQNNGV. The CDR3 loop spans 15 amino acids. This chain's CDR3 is CASSTRDPANDEQFF. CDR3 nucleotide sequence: TGTGCCAGCAGCACCCGGGATCCTGCGAACGATGAGCAGTTCTTC. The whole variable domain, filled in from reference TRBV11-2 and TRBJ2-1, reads EAGVAQSPRYKIIEKRQSVAFWCNPISGHATLYWYQQILGQGPKLLIQFQNNGVVDDSQLPKDRFSAERLKGVDSTLKIQPAKLEDSAVYLCASSTRDPANDEQFFGPGTRLTVL.

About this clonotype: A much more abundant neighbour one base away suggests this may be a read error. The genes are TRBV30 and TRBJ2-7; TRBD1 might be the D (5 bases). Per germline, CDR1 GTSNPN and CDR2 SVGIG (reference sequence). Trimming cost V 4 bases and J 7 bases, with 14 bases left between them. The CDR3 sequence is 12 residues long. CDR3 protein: CAWNVGAEEQYF. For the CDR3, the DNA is TGTGCCTGGAATGTAGGGGCGGAAGAGCAGTACTTC. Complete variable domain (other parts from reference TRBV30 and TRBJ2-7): SQTIHQWPATLVQPVGSPLSLECTVEGTSNPNLYWYRQAAGRGLQLLFYSVGIGQISSEVPQNLSASRPQDRQFILSSKKLLLSDSGFYLCAWNVGAEEQYFGPGTRLTVT.

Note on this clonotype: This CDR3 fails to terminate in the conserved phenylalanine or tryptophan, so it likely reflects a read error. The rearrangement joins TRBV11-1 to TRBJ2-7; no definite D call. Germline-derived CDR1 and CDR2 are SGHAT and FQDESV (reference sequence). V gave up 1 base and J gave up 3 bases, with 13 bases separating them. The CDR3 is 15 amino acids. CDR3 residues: CASSLEETVFYEQYL. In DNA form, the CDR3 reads TGTGCCAGCAGCTTAGAGGAGACCGTGTTCTACGAGCAGTACTTA.

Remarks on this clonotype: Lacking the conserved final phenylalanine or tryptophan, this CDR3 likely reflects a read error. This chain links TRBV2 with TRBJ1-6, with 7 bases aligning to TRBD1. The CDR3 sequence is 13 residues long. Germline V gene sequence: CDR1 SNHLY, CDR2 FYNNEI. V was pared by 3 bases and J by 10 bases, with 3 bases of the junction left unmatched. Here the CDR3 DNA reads TGTGCCAGCAGTGATAGGGGGCTATCACCCCTCCACTCT. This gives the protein CASSDRGLSPLHS.

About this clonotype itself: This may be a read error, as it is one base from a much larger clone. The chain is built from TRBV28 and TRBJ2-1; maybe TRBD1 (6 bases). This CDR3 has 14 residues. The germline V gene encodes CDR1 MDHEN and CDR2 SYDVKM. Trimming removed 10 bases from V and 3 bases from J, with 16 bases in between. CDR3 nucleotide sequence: TGTGCCAACAGCCCACCCAGGGGCTACAATGAGCAGTTCTTC. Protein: CANSPPRGYNEQFF. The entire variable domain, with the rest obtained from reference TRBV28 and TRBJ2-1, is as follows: DVKVTQSSRYLVKRTGEKVFLECVQDMDHENMFWYRQDPGLGLRLIYFSYDVKMKEKGDIPEGYSVSREKKERFSLILESASTNQTSMYLCANSPPRGYNEQFFGPGTRLTVL.

CDR3 loop: CASSRTGQGGEKLFF. The CDR3 coding sequence is TGTGCCAGCAGCCGGACTGGGCAGGGAGGGGAAAAACTGTTTTTT. J is TRBJ1-4 and V is TRBV9; possible D gene TRBD1, 5 bases. The germline V gene has CDR1 SGDLS and CDR2 YYNGEE. Trimming left V 4 bases short and J 8 bases short, with 18 bases between. The CDR3 runs to 15 residues.

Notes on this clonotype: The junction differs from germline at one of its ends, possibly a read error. CDR3 sequence: CASSPQDTHYF. CDR3 sequence (DNA): TGTGCCAGCAGCCCACAAGATACGCACTATTTT. The J gene is TRBJ2-3, the V gene TRBV7-9; D remains ambiguous. Per germline, CDR1 SEHNR and CDR2 FQNEAQ (reference sequence). The CDR3 covers 11 residues.